These 22 T cell receptor beta chains were all obtained from the same sample, sequenced in a study of cytomegalovirus exposure and HLA in healthy donors (dated by TCRdb to 2017 to 2019). The library was generated by the immunoSEQ multiplex PCR assay. The multiplex PCR relied on a mix of 60 forward primers for TCR Vbeta segments and 13 reverse primers for TCR Jbeta segments. Held by TCRdb, this immuneACCESS table contains in-frame sequences only and omits some clones. Under half of the omission traces to an unresolved V gene where checked; the cause of the rest is unknown. The sample has over 150,000 clones on record, about four fifths of them singletons. The ten largest clones add up to 7% to 9.5% of the sample. Sequenced: PBMCs. The receptors originated from a male donor in good health and CMV-seropositive.

The V and J genes are TRBV4-3 and TRBJ2-3; 8 nucleotides match TRBD2. Germline trimming cut 4 bases from V and 2 bases from J; bases unmatched to any gene: 8. This CDR3 has 16 amino acids. Germline V gives CDR1 LGHNA, CDR2 YSLEER. The CDR3, as DNA: TGCGCCAGCAGCCCGGGACTAGGGTTTTACACAGATACGCAGTATTTT. It encodes CASSPGLGFYTDTQYF.

This clone was seen more than once but under ten times. J is TRBJ1-2 and V is TRBV5-1, with TRBD1 matching 9 bases. There are 15 residues in the CDR3. CDR1 and CDR2 from the germline V gene are SGHRS and YFSETQ. V lost 0 bases to trimming and J lost 7 bases; unmatched junction nucleotides: 7. CDR3 region: CASSLAGQGLTGYTF. The CDR3 DNA sequence: TGCGCCAGCAGCTTGGCGGGACAGGGATTAACTGGCTACACCTTC.

This clone has more than one count but fewer than ten. The chain couples TRBV5-1 to TRBJ1-1, with 7 nucleotides matching TRBD1. Trimming at V came to 3 bases and at J to 7 bases, leaving 6 bases not matched to a gene. The CDR3 covers 13 residues. The germline V gene encodes CDR1 SGHRS and CDR2 YFSETQ. The CDR3, as DNA: TGCGCCAGCAGCTGGAAGGGGGCCGGTGAAGCTTTCTTT. Residues: CASSWKGAGEAFF.

This chain links TRBV28 with TRBJ1-1; 9 bases are shared with TRBD1. CDR3 length: 17 amino acids. Per the germline V gene, CDR1 is MDHEN and CDR2 is SYDVKM. The junction had 11 bases not matched to a gene; V was cut back by 2 bases and J by 4 bases. The CDR3 bases are TGTGCCAGCAGTTTAAACAGGGGGCTACAGTCAGGCACTGAAGCTTTCTTT. It codes for CASSLNRGLQSGTEAFF. The variable domain in full, with the rest retrieved from reference TRBV28 and TRBJ1-1, is DVKVTQSSRYLVKRTGEKVFLECVQDMDHENMFWYRQDPGLGLRLIYFSYDVKMKEKGDIPEGYSVSREKKERFSLILESASTNQTSMYLCASSLNRGLQSGTEAFFGQGTRLTVV.

The V gene is TRBV5-4, the J gene TRBJ1-6; 7 positions match TRBD1. CDR3 length: 16 amino acids. The junction had 6 bases not matched to a gene; V was cut back by 4 bases and J by 2 bases. Germline V gene lookup returns CDR1 SGHNT and CDR2 YYREEE (reference sequence). Here the CDR3 reads CASSGLTGTYNSPLHF. The DNA for the CDR3 is TGTGCCAGCAGCGGCCTGACAGGGACCTATAATTCACCCCTCCACTTT. Full variable domain (missing parts from reference TRBV5-4 and TRBJ1-6): ETGVTQSPTHLIKTRGQQVTLRCSSQSGHNTVSWYQQALGQGPQFIFQYYREEENGRGNFPPRFSGLQFPNYSSELNVNALELDDSALYLCASSGLTGTYNSPLHFGNGTRLTVT.

V usage is TRBV5-1 and J usage is TRBJ2-7, with 8 bases matching TRBD1. This CDR3 contains 14 residues. The germline CDR1 and CDR2 sequences are SGHRS and YFSETQ. V shed 0 bases, J shed 3 bases, and the junction held 2 bases outside the gene matches. The DNA for the CDR3 is TGCGCCAGCAGCTTGGGACAGGGGAGCTACGAGCAGTACTTC. Translating gives CASSLGQGSYEQYF.

V usage is TRBV25-1 and J usage is TRBJ1-2; weak D call: TRBD1 (6 bases). The CDR3 is made up of 13 amino acids. Between the trimmed V and J ends, which lost 2 bases and 6 bases, there was a span of 10 bases. Per the germline V gene, CDR1 is MGHDK and CDR2 is SYGVNS. CDR3 coding DNA: TGTGCCAGCAGTGAAAAACAGGGACATGGCTACACCTTC. This translates into CASSEKQGHGYTF.

There are a few counts of this clone. The rearrangement links TRBV5-1 to TRBJ2-3; a weak D match, TRBD1 (6 bases). The germline gives CDR1 SGHRS, CDR2 YFSETQ. V lost 4 bases, J lost 4 bases, and 16 bases lay in between. The CDR3 is 15 residues long. CDR3 nucleotide sequence: TGCGCCAGCAGCCCGTTGGGGGCGAGAGCAGATACGCAGTATTTT. The encoded protein is CASSPLGARADTQYF.

This clone was seen just once. V and J are TRBV28 and TRBJ1-5; maybe TRBD1 (6 bases). The CDR3 has 15 amino acids. V lost 3 bases, J lost 4 bases, and 13 bases lay in between. The V gene's germline CDR1 is MDHEN and CDR2 SYDVKM. For the CDR3, the DNA is TGTGCCAGCAGTTTTGGGGGCAGACAGAATCAGCCCCAGCATTTT. Its translation: CASSFGGRQNQPQHF. Full variable domain (remainder filled in from reference TRBV28 and TRBJ1-5): DVKVTQSSRYLVKRTGEKVFLECVQDMDHENMFWYRQDPGLGLRLIYFSYDVKMKEKGDIPEGYSVSREKKERFSLILESASTNQTSMYLCASSFGGRQNQPQHFGDGTRLSIL.

This clone was found a few times. J is TRBJ1-2 and V is TRBV28, with D perhaps matching TRBD1 (5 bases). CDR3 size: 13 residues. Germline loops: CDR1 MDHEN, CDR2 SYDVKM. V gave up 6 bases and J gave up 8 bases, with 16 bases separating them. The CDR3 DNA sequence: TGTGCCAGCAGCCCCGCGACCGGGGGAGGCTACACCTTC. This sequence encodes CASSPATGGGYTF.

V usage is TRBV11-2 and J usage is TRBJ2-5; TRBD2 matches 14 bases. Germline V CDR1 and CDR2: SGHAT, FQNNGV. V gave up 1 base and J gave up 3 bases; unmatched junction bases: 7. The CDR3 has 18 amino acids. CDR3 bases: TGTGCCAGCAGCTTAGTAGGACTAGCGGGGGGTAGGAAAGAGACCCAGTACTTC. Encoded protein: CASSLVGLAGGRKETQYF.

The chain carries TRBV7-9 and TRBJ1-1; a weak D match, TRBD1 (5 bases). Germline CDR1 and CDR2: SEHNR and FQNEAQ (reference sequence). V lost 0 bases, J lost 8 bases, and 19 bases lay in between. This CDR3 contains 16 residues. The CDR3: CASSLAGRGSGGEAFF. The CDR3 DNA reads TGTGCCAGCAGCTTAGCGGGCCGGGGGTCGGGAGGGGAAGCTTTCTTT.

This sequence joins TRBV28 and TRBJ2-7, with D perhaps matching TRBD2 (5 bases). The CDR3 extends over 14 amino acids. CDR1 is MDHEN, CDR2 SYDVKM, per germline. Between the trimmed V and J ends, which lost 2 bases and 7 bases, there was a span of 15 bases. CDR3 bases: TGTGCCAGCAGTTTAAGATCCGGGATACGAGAGCAGTACTTC. Encoded protein: CASSLRSGIREQYF. Supplemented by reference TRBV28 and TRBJ2-7, the full variable domain reads DVKVTQSSRYLVKRTGEKVFLECVQDMDHENMFWYRQDPGLGLRLIYFSYDVKMKEKGDIPEGYSVSREKKERFSLILESASTNQTSMYLCASSLRSGIREQYFGPGTRLTVT.

The chain has TRBV6-5 and TRBJ2-7, with 7 nucleotides matching TRBD2. CDR1 is MNHEY, CDR2 SVGAGI, per germline. Trimming at V came to 6 bases and at J to 1 base, leaving 9 bases not matched to a gene. This CDR3 spans 15 amino acids. DNA for the CDR3: TGTGCCAGCAGCAGACTAGCTTTATGGTCCTACGAGCAGTACTTC. Protein product: CASSRLALWSYEQYF.

The V gene is TRBV19, the J gene TRBJ2-7, with 9 bases fitting TRBD1. Losses at the gene ends were 3 bases for V and 3 bases for J; bases not matched to a gene: 9. Germline V gene data show CDR1 as LNHDA and CDR2 as SQIVND (reference sequence). The CDR3 runs to 16 residues. The CDR3 sequence: CASSIRGQGPVYEQYF. CDR3 nucleotide sequence: TGTGCCAGTAGTATTAGGGGACAGGGTCCGGTCTACGAGCAGTACTTC.

V gene TRBV7-2 combines with J gene TRBJ2-1; D gene uncertain. V was trimmed by 5 bases and J by 9 bases, leaving 29 bases between them. Germline V gives CDR1 SGHTA, CDR2 FQGNSA. The CDR3 spans 18 residues. The CDR3 DNA reads as TGTGCCAGCAGCGCACGTGTCAATGGTCCGCTAGTCCGCGGTGAGCAGTTCTTC. Translated, it gives CASSARVNGPLVRGEQFF.

The rearrangement links TRBV19 to TRBJ1-1, with TRBD1 identical over 7 bases. J was trimmed by 1 base and V by 10 bases; bases with no gene match: 6. The germline gives CDR1 LNHDA, CDR2 SQIVND (reference sequence). The CDR3 extends over 13 amino acids. As DNA, the CDR3 is TGTGCCACCGCGGGACAGACGAACACTGAAGCTTTCTTT. Translating gives CATAGQTNTEAFF.

This chain joins TRBV29-1 and TRBJ2-1; 8 nucleotides line up with TRBD2. This CDR3 contains 9 residues. Germline V gene lookup returns CDR1 SQVTM and CDR2 ANQGSEA. In DNA form, the CDR3 reads TGCATTCGGGGGGGATGGAAGTTCTTC. Translating gives CIRGGWKFF.

This chain joins TRBV5-8 and TRBJ2-1, with 12 bases matching TRBD2. The CDR3 length is 18 residues. Looked up from germline, CDR1 is SGHTS and CDR2 is YDEGEE. Trimming cost V 3 bases and J 10 bases; bases outside gene matches: 17. The CDR3 coding sequence is TGTGCCAGCAGCTCGCAGCCTCTAGCGGGGGGGAAGGGGAACGAGCAGTTCTTC. Its protein product is CASSSQPLAGGKGNEQFF. The full variable domain, its missing parts supplied by reference TRBV5-8 and TRBJ2-1, is EAGVTQSPTHLIKTRGQQATLRCSPISGHTSVYWYQQALGLGLQFLLWYDEGEERNRGNFPPRFSGRQFPNYSSELNVNALELEDSALYLCASSSQPLAGGKGNEQFFGPGTRLTVL.

This chain connects TRBV15 to TRBJ1-5, with 10 positions matching TRBD1. The CDR3 extends over 17 amino acids. The V gene end was trimmed by 0 bases and the J gene end by 4 bases; junction bases not matched to a gene: 6. Germline CDR1 and CDR2: LNHNV and YYDKDF (reference sequence). CDR3 coding DNA: TGTGCCACCAGCAGAGATCATGTGGGACAGGGGAATCAGCCCCAGCATTTT. It is translated as CATSRDHVGQGNQPQHF.

The J gene is TRBJ2-2, the V gene TRBV27, with D hard to call. The CDR3 sequence is 14 residues long. With 6 bases removed from V and 0 bases from J, the gap between germline ends came to 8 bases. Germline V gene sequence: CDR1 MNHEY, CDR2 SMNVEV (reference sequence). The DNA of the CDR3 is TGTGCCAGCAGACTCCGCACGAACACCGGGGAGCTGTTTTTT. Translated: CASRLRTNTGELFF.

The chain combines TRBV6-5 with TRBJ1-4; 7 positions match TRBD1. The germline CDR1 and CDR2 sequences are MNHEY and SVGAGI. The CDR3 sequence is 12 residues long. CDR3 residues: CGVRQGVEKLFF. CDR3 DNA sequence: TGTGGTGTCCGGCAGGGGGTAGAAAAACTGTTTTTT.